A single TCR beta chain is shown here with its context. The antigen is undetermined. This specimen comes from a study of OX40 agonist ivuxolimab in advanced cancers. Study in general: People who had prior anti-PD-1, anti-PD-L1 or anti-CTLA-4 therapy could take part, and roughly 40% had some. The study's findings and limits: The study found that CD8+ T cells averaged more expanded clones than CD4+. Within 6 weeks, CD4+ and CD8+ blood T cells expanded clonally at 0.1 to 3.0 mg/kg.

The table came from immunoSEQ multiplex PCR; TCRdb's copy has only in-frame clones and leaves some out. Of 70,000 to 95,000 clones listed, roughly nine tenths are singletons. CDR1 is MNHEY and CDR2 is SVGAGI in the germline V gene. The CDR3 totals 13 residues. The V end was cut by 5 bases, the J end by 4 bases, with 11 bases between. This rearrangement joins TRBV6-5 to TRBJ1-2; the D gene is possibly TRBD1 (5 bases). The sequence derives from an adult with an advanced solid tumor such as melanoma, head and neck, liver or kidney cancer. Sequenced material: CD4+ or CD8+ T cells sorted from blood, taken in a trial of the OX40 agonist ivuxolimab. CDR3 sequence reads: CASSPRDLYGYTF. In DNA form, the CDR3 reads TGTGCCAGCAGTCCTCGGGACCTCTATGGCTACACCTTC.